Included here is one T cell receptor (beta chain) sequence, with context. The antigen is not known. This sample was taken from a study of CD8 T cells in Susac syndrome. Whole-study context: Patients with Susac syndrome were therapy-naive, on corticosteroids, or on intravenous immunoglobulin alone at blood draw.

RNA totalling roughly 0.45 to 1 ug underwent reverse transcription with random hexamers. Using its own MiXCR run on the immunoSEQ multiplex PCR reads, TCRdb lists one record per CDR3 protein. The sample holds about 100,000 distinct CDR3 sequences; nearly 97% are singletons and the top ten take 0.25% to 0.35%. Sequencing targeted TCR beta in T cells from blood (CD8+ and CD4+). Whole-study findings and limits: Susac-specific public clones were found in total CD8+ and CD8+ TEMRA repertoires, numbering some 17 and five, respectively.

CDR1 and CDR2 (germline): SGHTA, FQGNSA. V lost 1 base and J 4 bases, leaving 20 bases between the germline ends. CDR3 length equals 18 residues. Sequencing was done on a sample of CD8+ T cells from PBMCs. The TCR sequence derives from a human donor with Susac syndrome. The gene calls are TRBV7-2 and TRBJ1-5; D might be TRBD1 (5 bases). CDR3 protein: CASSLVDSFLGGNQPQHF. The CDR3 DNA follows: TGTGCCAGCAGCTTAGTAGACAGTTTTTTAGGAGGGAATCAGCCCCAGCATTTT. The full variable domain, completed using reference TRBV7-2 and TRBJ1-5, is GAGVSQSPSNKVTEKGKDVELRCDPISGHTALYWYRQSLGQGLEFLIYFQGNSAPDKSGLPSDRFSAERTGGSVSTLTIQRTQQEDSAVYLCASSLVDSFLGGNQPQHFGDGTRLSIL.